This entry describes one T cell receptor beta chain. This clonotype was seen more than once but under ten times. Its specific antigen is unknown. Per-base qualities were not stored, and no clone one base away is much larger. These data belong to a study of response to subunit inactivated influenza vaccine (dated by TCRdb to the late 2010s). With regard to the full study: Deep quantitative T cell receptor repertoire profiling was used in the study to track responses to a trivalent subunit inactivated influenza vaccine. The investigation overall reported the following: According to the authors, only a limited number of new T cells may be recruited by each seasonal influenza vaccination.

Library creation used RT-PCR. The data were produced on an Illumina HiSeq 2500. In-frame beta chains were kept once TCRdb had trimmed the public reads at Q25 with fastp and called clones with MiXCR. Identical CDR3 proteins give one entry, which carries the most common genes and DNA. In all, the sample holds more than 500,000 distinct CDR3 sequences, and around 11% of those were seen once. The top ten constitute approximately 10% of the sample. The CDR3 contains 17 residues, cysteine and phenylalanine counted. Only CDR3 DNA remains: 51 bases, in frame from the first base. V and J lose 0 bases and 4 bases, and a span of 16 bases separates them. Reading the germline V gene gives CDR1 LGHNA and CDR2 YSLEER. The data also belong to a second study, concerning T cells expressing NK-cell markers. The second paper states: TCR beta cDNA libraries were prepared using 5'RACE template switching, which introduced a universal primer site and unique molecular identifiers. Three sorted T-cell subsets (CD3+CD56+NKG2C+, CD3+CD56+NKG2C- and CD3+CD56-NKG2C+) from about 8 donors had their TCR beta-chain repertoires profiled. Among the eight sequenced donors, only one was HCMV-seronegative, while the other seven were HCMV-seropositive. In several experiments an anti-gammadeltaTCR antibody was added to restrict sorting to alphabetaTCR-expressing T cells. In several donors, the dominant CD3+CD56+NKG2C+ clonotypes ranked among the top 10 CD8+ clonotypes, making up about 1.0-8% of CD8+ T cells. Those dominant clonotypes were again the most abundant among CD3+CD56-NKG2C+ cells in a handful of donors, at about 28.3-60.1%. Whether the expanded NKG2C-expressing T cell clones were specific for HCMV antigens remained unclear. All eight donors whose samples were sequenced were randomly selected healthy volunteers, three of them men and five women. HCMV serostatus was determined by detecting HCMV-specific IgG in serum with a commercial ELISA kit. Ficoll density gradient centrifugation was used to isolate peripheral blood mononuclear cells from blood. For roughly 6 donors, bulk peripheral blood T-cell repertoires were additionally sequenced from unsorted PBMC. Priming for cDNA synthesis came from the TCR beta constant segment, and two successive PCR amplification steps followed. Illumina HiSeq 2000/2500, MiSeq or NextSeq was used to sequence libraries as 2 x 150 bp reads. MIGEC was used to demultiplex reads and group reads by UMI, and MiTCR was used to assemble and quantify clonotypes. To exclude erroneous sequences, only TCR cDNA sequences supported by at least two reads were retained. The tcR package was used for downstream repertoire analysis, and clonotypes were matched across fractions by CDR3 nucleotide sequence plus V segment. VDJmatch was used to annotate antigen specificity against VDJdb, with one amino acid substitution in CDR3 permitted.

This chain joins TRBV4-3 to TRBJ1-3; TRBD1 is a weak D gene call, 6 bases matching. The sequences come from PBMCs from blood, collected on the day of vaccination. The sequence was obtained from a middle-aged man who received an inactivated influenza vaccine. Donor details come from another sample of the same person, matched by shared clones. The CDR3 here reads CASSQDAGDSTGNTIYF. The nucleotide sequence is given as TGCGCCAGCAGCCAAGACGCAGGGGATTCAACCGGAAACACCATATATTTT.